This T cell receptor (beta chain) was profiled in a study of OX40 agonist ivuxolimab in advanced cancers. The table lists this clone with a count of one. The table came from immunoSEQ multiplex PCR; TCRdb's copy has only in-frame clones and leaves some out. This sample has about 83,000 clones, with approximately 91% found just once. Sample: CD4+ or CD8+ T cells sorted from blood, taken in a trial of the OX40 agonist ivuxolimab. This TCR derives from an adult with an advanced solid tumor such as melanoma, head and neck, liver or kidney cancer.

CDR3 DNA: TGCGCCAGTCTCGCTTCGCAGGGCGGCGAGCAGTACTTC. This translates into CASLASQGGEQYF. The V call is TRBV5-1, the J call TRBJ2-7; D might be TRBD1 (5 bases). The V gene's germline CDR1 is SGHRS and CDR2 YFSETQ. This CDR3 is built from 13 residues. V was shortened by 8 bases and J by 6 bases, with 18 bases between the two germline ends.